The 24 T cell receptor beta chains given below trace back to one sample, sequenced in a study of blood T cell repertoires in COVID-19. The method was immunoSEQ multiplex PCR; TCRdb's version includes in-frame clones alone and lacks a portion of them. The sample contains about 240,000 clones, about nine tenths of which appear only once. Input material: peripheral blood. These receptors originate from a man aged 55 to 69 who had recovered from COVID-19.

This chain uses TRBV5-5 with TRBJ2-3, with TRBD1 matching 8 bases. The germline V gene has CDR1 SGHKS and CDR2 YYEKEE (reference sequence). V lost 2 bases to trimming and J lost 0 bases; unmatched junction nucleotides: 5. This CDR3 has 16 amino acids. This chain's CDR3 is CASSFQGARSTDTQYF. The CDR3 DNA reads as TGTGCCAGCAGCTTTCAGGGGGCAAGGAGCACAGATACGCAGTATTTT.

The rearrangement links TRBV6-5 to TRBJ2-7; TRBD1 matches at 9 bases. Unmatched junction bases numbered 5, after V lost 6 bases and J lost 5 bases. The CDR3 has 13 residues. CDR1 MNHEY and CDR2 SVGAGI come from the germline V gene. The CDR3 here is CASRGTGPHEQYF. CDR3 nucleotide sequence: TGTGCCAGCAGAGGGACAGGGCCCCACGAGCAGTACTTC.

The gene calls are TRBV6-5 and TRBJ1-1; D might be TRBD1 (5 bases). Trimming left V 7 bases short and J 1 base short, with 16 bases between. Germline V CDR1 and CDR2: MNHEY, SVGAGI. This CDR3 contains 15 residues. CDR3 protein: CASTPAGGRNTEAFF. The DNA for the CDR3 is TGTGCCAGCACTCCAGCCGGGGGGAGGAACACTGAAGCTTTCTTT.

The CDR3 region is CASSFPGGYEQYV. For the CDR3, the DNA is TGTGCCAGCAGCTTCCCCGGGGGCTACGAGCAGTACGTC. The rearrangement uses TRBV7-2 and TRBJ2-7; a weak D match, TRBD2 (6 bases). The V end was cut by 3 bases, the J end by 3 bases, with 9 bases between. The CDR3 loop spans 13 amino acids. Germline CDR1 SGHTA, CDR2 FQGNSA.

The chain employs TRBV4-2 and TRBJ1-4; TRBD1 matches at 9 bases. Germline V gene lookup returns CDR1 LGHNA and CDR2 YNFKEQ. The CDR3 length is 14 residues. The V segment lost 4 bases and the J segment 4 bases; nucleotides outside the gene matches: 1. The CDR3 DNA reads TGTGCCAGCAGCCGGGGACAGGGTAATGAAAAACTGTTTTTT. Protein: CASSRGQGNEKLFF.

On this clone itself: The DNA is left out, because the CDR3 cannot be placed on it with certainty; the CDR3 is given as TCRdb lists it. The gene calls are TRBV12-2 and TRBJ2-1; TRBD2 was called by the table and not checked on the DNA. TRBV12-2 is a known pseudogene. Including both end residues, the CDR3 is 18 amino acids long. CDR3 in amino acids: CASRLAGFGGGAHNEQFF.

This clone was seen only once. The rearrangement links TRBV18 to TRBJ2-5, with D perhaps TRBD2 (5 bases). V was shortened by 6 bases and J by 3 bases, with 11 bases between the two germline ends. CDR3 length: 13 amino acids. CDR1 and CDR2 from the germline V gene are KGHSH and LQKENI. CDR3 loop: CASSVSGKETQYF. The CDR3 nucleotides read TGTGCCAGCTCCGTATCGGGGAAAGAGACCCAGTACTTC.

The chain links TRBV30 to TRBJ1-2, with 8 nucleotides matching TRBD1. Germline-derived CDR1 and CDR2 are GTSNPN and SVGIG (reference sequence). The trim removed 0 bases at V and 4 bases at J, leaving 7 bases unmatched. The CDR3 has 15 amino acids. This chain's CDR3 is CAWSVEDREGYGYTF. The CDR3 DNA reads as TGTGCCTGGAGTGTGGAGGACAGGGAAGGCTATGGCTACACCTTC. Using reference TRBV30 and TRBJ1-2 for the parts outside the CDR3, the full variable domain is SQTIHQWPATLVQPVGSPLSLECTVEGTSNPNLYWYRQAAGRGLQLLFYSVGIGQISSEVPQNLSASRPQDRQFILSSKKLLLSDSGFYLCAWSVEDREGYGYTFGSGTRLTVV.

The chain is built from TRBV10-2 and TRBJ2-7; D is possibly TRBD1 (6 bases). Germline V CDR1 and CDR2: WSHSY, SAAADI. Trimming took 5 bases from V and 2 from J, leaving 16 bases between them. The CDR3 extends over 15 amino acids. CDR3 loop: CASSKSRQETYEQYF. As DNA, the CDR3 is TGCGCCAGCAGTAAATCCCGACAGGAAACCTACGAGCAGTACTTC.

This rearrangement joins TRBV28 to TRBJ2-7; D not certain. V dropped 8 bases and J dropped 2 bases, with 10 bases sitting between them. In germline, CDR1 is MDHEN, CDR2 SYDVKM. This CDR3 is 12 amino acids long. The CDR3 is CASGSGAYEQYF. CDR3 bases: TGTGCCAGCGGCAGTGGAGCCTACGAGCAGTACTTC. The whole variable domain, filled in from reference TRBV28 and TRBJ2-7, reads DVKVTQSSRYLVKRTGEKVFLECVQDMDHENMFWYRQDPGLGLRLIYFSYDVKMKEKGDIPEGYSVSREKKERFSLILESASTNQTSMYLCASGSGAYEQYFGPGTRLTVT.

The gene calls are TRBV11-2 and TRBJ1-2, with D maybe TRBD1 (6 bases). Germline V CDR1 and CDR2: SGHAT, FQNNGV. The V end lost 5 bases, the J end lost 6 bases, and 19 bases lay between the germline ends. The CDR3 extends over 15 amino acids. Here the CDR3 DNA reads TGTGCCAGCAGCGTGGGGGCCTCAGGGGTGAATGGCTACACCTTC. It is translated as CASSVGASGVNGYTF.

The chain combines TRBV7-9 with TRBJ2-1; 9 bases map to TRBD1. V dropped 5 bases and J dropped 6; count of bases not matched to a gene: 8. Germline CDR1 and CDR2: SEHNR and FQNEAQ (reference sequence). CDR3 length: 15 amino acids. CDR3 in DNA: TGTGCCAGCAGCCGAGGACAGGGGTTGCGCAATGAGCAGTTCTTC. Translated: CASSRGQGLRNEQFF.

In this sample, this clone turned up a few times. The chain combines TRBV15 with TRBJ2-7, with 9 bases lining up with TRBD1. The V gene's germline CDR1 is LNHNV and CDR2 YYDKDF (reference sequence). The CDR3 length is 15 residues. Trimming took 0 bases from V and 6 from J; bases not matched to a gene: 6. The CDR3 is CATSRDLGTGTEQYV. The DNA for the CDR3 is TGTGCCACCAGCAGAGATCTAGGGACAGGGACCGAGCAGTACGTC.

This sequence joins TRBV29-1 and TRBJ2-1; TRBD1 matches at 10 bases. CDR3 length: 13 amino acids. Per germline, CDR1 SQVTM and CDR2 ANQGSEA. Trimming removed 7 bases from V and 6 bases from J; junction bases left unmatched: 6. The CDR3 region has the DNA TGCAGCGGCCGGGACAGGGGCTCCAATGAGCAGTTCTTC. Protein sequence: CSGRDRGSNEQFF.

The chain recombines TRBV2 with TRBJ2-7, with D possibly matching TRBD1 (5 bases). Germline V CDR1 and CDR2: SNHLY, FYNNEI. The ends were cut back, 6 bases at V and 2 bases at J, with 14 bases in the middle. This CDR3 contains 14 residues. Here the CDR3 DNA reads TGTGCCAGCAGAATTTCACAGGCCGCCTACGAGCAGTACTTC. Translated: CASRISQAAYEQYF.

CDR3: CASSRNRGGGTGELFF. As DNA, the CDR3 is TGCGCCAGCAGCCGGAACCGCGGGGGGGGCACCGGGGAGCTGTTTTTT. The rearrangement uses TRBV5-1 and TRBJ2-2, with TRBD2 matching 9 bases. Looked up from germline, CDR1 is SGHRS and CDR2 is YFSETQ. V shed 4 bases and J 4 bases; nucleotides not matched to a gene: 8. The CDR3 loop spans 16 amino acids.

The J gene is TRBJ2-1, the V gene TRBV3-1 (or the pseudogene TRBV3-2), with D possibly being TRBD2 (6 bases). Per the germline V gene, CDR1 is LGHDT and CDR2 is YNNKEL (reference sequence). The V gene lost 8 bases and the J gene lost 1 base, with 15 bases spanning the gap. This CDR3 is 15 amino acids long. This CDR3 reads CASRPSGVSYNEQFF. The CDR3 bases are TGTGCCAGCCGTCCTTCGGGGGTTTCCTACAATGAGCAGTTCTTC.

This clone appeared a single time. In DNA form, the CDR3 reads TGTGCCAGCGTCCTTACAGGGGTCAATGAGCAGTTCTTC. Protein sequence: CASVLTGVNEQFF. V gene TRBV2 combines with J gene TRBJ2-1; 7 nucleotides line up with TRBD1. The ends lost 8 bases at V and 6 bases at J; junction bases unmatched: 7. Germline V gives CDR1 SNHLY, CDR2 FYNNEI. The CDR3 length is 13 residues.

This chain connects TRBV7-9 to TRBJ2-1; 9 bases match TRBD2. The CDR3 contains 15 residues. V trimming: 4 bases; J trimming: 9 bases; junction bases outside the gene matches: 10. CDR1 and CDR2 (germline): SEHNR, FQNEAQ (reference sequence). This CDR3 is CASSYLSGGQSEQFF. CDR3 nucleotides: TGTGCCAGCAGCTACCTGAGCGGGGGGCAGAGTGAGCAGTTCTTC.

The chain uses TRBV15 and TRBJ1-2; D remains unclear. The germline V gene encodes CDR1 LNHNV and CDR2 YYDKDF (reference sequence). V shed 0 bases and J shed 8 bases, with 13 bases lying between them. The CDR3 runs to 14 residues. The CDR3 nucleotides read TGTGCCACCAGCAGAGATGGGAGGGTTCAGGGCTACACCTTC. It specifies CATSRDGRVQGYTF.

The table lists this clone with a count of one. The CDR3 DNA follows: TGTGCCACCAGTAAGCGGGGGGGCTGGGAGCAGTACTTC. It codes for CATSKRGGWEQYF. The genes are TRBV15 and TRBJ2-7; 10 bases match TRBD2. The CDR3 spans 13 residues. CDR1 LNHNV and CDR2 YYDKDF come from the germline V gene (reference sequence). V was pared by 6 bases and J by 7 bases, with 6 bases of the junction left unmatched.

The chain couples TRBV6-5 to TRBJ2-6; D perhaps matches TRBD1 (5 bases). The length of the CDR3 is 14 residues. The V gene lost 8 bases and the J gene lost 3 bases, with 11 bases spanning the gap. Germline V lookup: CDR1 MNHEY, CDR2 SVGAGI. In nucleotides, the CDR3 is TGTGCCAGCGGGGCGCAAGGTGGGGCCAACGTCCTGACTTTC. This codes for CASGAQGGANVLTF.

V gene TRBV5-1 combines with J gene TRBJ2-2; D is unclear. CDR1 and CDR2 from the germline V gene are SGHRS and YFSETQ. V gave up 4 bases and J gave up 5 bases, with 15 bases separating them. The CDR3 covers 15 residues. CDR3 DNA: TGCGCCAGCAGCCTTGACTCCGTCGGGACCGGGGAGCTGTTTTTT. Its translation: CASSLDSVGTGELFF.

There are a few counts of this clone. The chain combines TRBV5-6 with TRBJ1-2; TRBD1 is a possible D gene (5 bases). V dropped 7 bases and J dropped 4 bases, with 14 bases sitting between them. This CDR3 region has 13 residues. Germline V gene sequence: CDR1 SGHDT, CDR2 YYEEEE. DNA of the CDR3: TGTGCCAGCGATCCAGGGCTGGGCTATGGCTACACCTTC. As protein: CASDPGLGYGYTF.